One and the same sample provided the 9 T cell receptor beta chains below, sequenced in a study of CD8 T cells in Susac syndrome. It was with random hexamers that roughly 0.45 to 1 ug RNA was reverse transcribed. TCRdb used MiXCR to reprocess the immunoSEQ multiplex PCR reads, holding one entry per CDR3 protein. There are 150,000 to 180,000 distinct CDR3 sequences in the sample; around 95% occur only once, and 0.15% lies in the top ten. Sequencing was done on a sample of CD8+ T cells from PBMCs. Receptor source: a human donor with multiple sclerosis.

J is TRBJ2-7 and V is TRBV7-9, with 10 bases aligning to TRBD2. CDR3 length: 16 residues. J lost 4 bases, V lost 6 bases, and 12 bases had no gene match. Looked up from germline, CDR1 is SEHNR and CDR2 is FQNEAQ (reference sequence). The CDR3: CASRPPTAGGFYEQYF. In nucleotides, the CDR3 is TGTGCCAGCAGACCTCCTACAGCGGGGGGGTTTTACGAGCAGTACTTC.

The rearrangement links TRBV10-3 to TRBJ1-2; no clear D. Germline V gene data show CDR1 as ENHRY and CDR2 as SYGVKD. With 0 bases removed from V and 0 bases from J, the gap between germline ends came to 5 bases. CDR3 length equals 14 residues. The CDR3 DNA reads TGTGCCATCAGTGAGTCGGGAGCTAACTATGGCTACACCTTC. Its protein is CAISESGANYGYTF.

This rearrangement joins TRBV14 to TRBJ1-1; D remains unclear. The germline gives CDR1 SGHDN, CDR2 FVKESK. The germline V and J ends were trimmed by 1 base and 10 bases, with 13 bases remaining between them. This CDR3 is built from 13 residues. This CDR3 reads CASSQVRTSLAFF. The CDR3 nucleotides are TGTGCCAGCAGCCAAGTCCGAACCAGTCTAGCTTTCTTT.

The chain has TRBV15 and TRBJ2-7; possible D gene TRBD2, 6 bases. The CDR3 length is 15 residues. CDR1 LNHNV and CDR2 YYDKDF come from the germline V gene (reference sequence). Trimming removed 1 base from V and 0 bases from J, with 10 bases in between. The CDR3 nucleotides are TGTGCCACCAGCAGAGTTGGAGGGAGCTCCTACGAGCAGTACGTC. It translates to CATSRVGGSSYEQYV.

The chain links TRBV27 to TRBJ1-1; D remains ambiguous. V was pared by 6 bases and J by 4 bases, with 15 bases between. Looked up from germline, CDR1 is MNHEY and CDR2 is SMNVEV (reference sequence). The CDR3 is 14 residues long. In DNA form, the CDR3 reads TGTGCCAGCAGCTTACTGGGAGAGGGCACTGAAGCTTTCTTT. It yields the protein CASSLLGEGTEAFF.

This clonotype showed up just once. The genes are TRBV12-3 or TRBV12-4 and TRBJ2-3; D is ambiguous. The CDR3 is made up of 14 amino acids. Trimming shortened V by 5 bases and J by 6 bases, and 15 bases separated the two germline ends. The CDR3 coding sequence is TGTGCCAGCAGTCCCTCGGCCGGATTGGATACGCAGTATTTT. Its translation: CASSPSAGLDTQYF.

The sample holds one count of this clonotype. The chain joins TRBV6-5 to TRBJ1-2; weak D call: TRBD1 (5 bases). Per the germline V gene, CDR1 is MNHEY and CDR2 is SVGAGI. This CDR3 is built from 14 residues. The germline V and J ends were trimmed by 2 bases and 4 bases, with 11 bases remaining between them. The CDR3: CASSYGPGTYGYTF. Written as DNA, the CDR3 is TGTGCCAGCAGTTACGGCCCCGGGACCTATGGCTACACCTTC.

The chain couples TRBV7-8 to TRBJ2-5, with 8 bases aligning to TRBD2. J was trimmed by 3 bases and V by 4 bases; bases with no gene match: 10. There are 16 residues in the CDR3. Germline V gene lookup returns CDR1 SGHVS and CDR2 FQNEAQ. Written as DNA, the CDR3 is TGTGCCAGCAGCTGGAGGCGCGGGGGGTCAAAAGAGACCCAGTACTTC. It encodes CASSWRRGGSKETQYF.

The rearrangement uses TRBV20-1 and TRBJ2-3; the D call may be TRBD1 or TRBD2 (5 bases each). Germline CDR1 reads DFQATT; CDR2 reads SNEGSKA (reference sequence). Trimming took 3 bases from V and 3 from J, leaving 16 bases between them. CDR3 length: 15 residues. CDR3 nucleotide sequence: TGCAGTGCTAGCGACGGATCCTGGGGGACAGATACGCAGTATTTT. Protein: CSASDGSWGTDTQYF.